This T cell receptor beta chain derives from a study of vaccination effects on CD4 cells after COVID-19. This CDR3 comprises 14 residues. Per the germline V gene, CDR1 is SSHAT and CDR2 is FNYEAQ (reference sequence). Note on this clone: Its target is unknown. At one of its ends the junction is not consistent with the germline gene, which may arise from a read error.

Viral peptide pools were used in the ViraFEST assay to expand antigen-specific CD4+ T cells, and sequencing came afterward. Culture lasted roughly eleven days before CD4+ T cell isolation. The person acquired a PCR-confirmed SARS-CoV-2 infection between March and December 2020. Participants each got two BNT162b2 or mRNA-1273 vaccine doses. Method: immunoSEQ multiplex PCR; TCRdb's copy keeps in-frame clones and lacks some. The table records more than 15,000 clones, around 80% of them present only once. Sample: CD4+ T cells from PBMCs cultured with SARS-CoV-2 spike peptides, taken after COVID-19 vaccination. The chain has TRBV7-7 and TRBJ2-5; D is unclear. This sequence was found in a human donor who had a prior SARS-CoV-2 infection. CDR3 nucleotide sequence: TGTGCTAGCAGCTTACAATTCAGCGAAGAGACCCAGTACTTC. Its translation: CASSLQFSEETQYF.